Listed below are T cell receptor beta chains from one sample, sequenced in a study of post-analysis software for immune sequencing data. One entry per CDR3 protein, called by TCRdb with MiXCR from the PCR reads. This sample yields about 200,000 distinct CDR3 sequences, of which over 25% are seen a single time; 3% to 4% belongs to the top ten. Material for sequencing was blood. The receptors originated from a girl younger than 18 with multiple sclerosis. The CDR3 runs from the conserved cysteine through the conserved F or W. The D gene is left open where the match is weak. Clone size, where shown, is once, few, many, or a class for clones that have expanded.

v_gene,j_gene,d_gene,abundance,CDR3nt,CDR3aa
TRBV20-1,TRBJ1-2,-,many,TGCAGTGCTAGAGATTCTGGCAGGTCATCATATGGCTACACCTTC,CSARDSGRSSYGYTF
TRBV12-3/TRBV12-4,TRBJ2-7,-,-,TGTGCCAGCAGTTTAGTCCGGGGATGCGAGCAGTACTTC,CASSLVRGCEQYF
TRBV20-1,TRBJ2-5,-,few,TGCAGTGCTTCGCTAGGAGGGACCCAGTACTTC,CSASLGGTQYF
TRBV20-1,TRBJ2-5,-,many,TGCAGTGCTAGGGCGATGGGGAAAGAGACCCAGTACTTC,CSARAMGKETQYF
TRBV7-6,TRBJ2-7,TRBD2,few,TGTGCCAGCAGCTTAGAACAAATGCTAGCGGGAGGGCCTTCCTACGAGCAGTACTTC,CASSLEQMLAGGPSYEQYF
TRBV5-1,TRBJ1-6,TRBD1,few,TGCGCCAGCAGCCAGACCAAAATAGACAGGGGAAATTCACCCCTCCACTTT,CASSQTKIDRGNSPLHF
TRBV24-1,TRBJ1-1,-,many,TGTGCCACCAGTGTCAGCAGGGATGACACTGAAGCTTTCTTT,CATSVSRDDTEAFF
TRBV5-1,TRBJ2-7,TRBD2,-,TGCGCCAGCAGCCATACTAGCGGAGACTCCTACGAGCAGTACTTC,CASSHTSGDSYEQYF
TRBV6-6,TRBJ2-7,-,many,TGTGCCAGCAGTTACTCTCAGGGCTTCGAGCAGTACTTC,CASSYSQGFEQYF
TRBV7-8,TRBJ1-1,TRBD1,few,TGTGCCAGCAGCTCAGGACAGGGGAGTAACACTGAAGCTTTCTTT,CASSSGQGSNTEAFF
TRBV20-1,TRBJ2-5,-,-,TGCAGTGCTAGGGGCCCTAAGGCACCACAAGAGACCCAGTACTTC,CSARGPKAPQETQYF
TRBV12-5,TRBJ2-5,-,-,TGTGCTAGTGGTGTGGGAACCGGAGCGAGAGAGACCCAGTACTTC,CASGVGTGARETQYF
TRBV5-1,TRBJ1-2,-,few,TGCGCCAGCAGCTTGGGACAGTTTGGTGGCTACACCTTC,CASSLGQFGGYTF
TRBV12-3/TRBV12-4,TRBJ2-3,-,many,TGTGCCAGCAGTTCTGACAGCCTGAGTGCAGATACGCAGTATTTT,CASSSDSLSADTQYF
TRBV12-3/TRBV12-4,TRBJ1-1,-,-,TGTGCCAGCATCATACAGGGCCCGGGCACTGAAGCTTTCTTT,CASIIQGPGTEAFF
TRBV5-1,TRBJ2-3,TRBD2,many,TGCGCCAGCAGGCCTAGCGGGGGCACAGATACGCAGTATTTT,CASRPSGGTDTQYF
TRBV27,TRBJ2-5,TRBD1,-,TGTGCCAGCAGTTTGAAGCCCCCGGGACAGGGGGAAGAGACCCAGTACTTC,CASSLKPPGQGEETQYF
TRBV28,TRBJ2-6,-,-,TGTGCCAGCAGTCTCACAGGCGGTGGGGCCAACGTCCGGACTTTC,CASSLTGGGANVRTF
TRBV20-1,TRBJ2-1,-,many,TGCAGTGCGCAGGGGGGCTTGGGTAATGAGCAGTTCTTC,CSAQGGLGNEQFF